A selection of T cell receptor beta chains follows, all from one sample in a study of cytomegalovirus exposure and HLA in healthy donors. TCRdb's copy holds only in-frame clones and misses some; the assay was immunoSEQ multiplex PCR. Among over 200,000 clones listed, 82% were seen once. Source material: PBMCs. These receptor sequences come from a woman aged 40 to 50 in good health and CMV-seropositive. CDR3s include the opening cysteine and the closing phenylalanine or tryptophan. D genes are given only for firm matches. A row's size may be missing; if present it is once, few, many or a size class.

-,TRBV5-6,TRBJ1-1,-,TGTGCCAGCAGCATCCGACTGGGCACTGAAGCTTTCTTT,CASSIRLGTEAFF
-,TRBV28,TRBJ2-7,TRBD1,TGTGCCAGCAGTTTCCAATGGACAGGAGAGGACGAGCAGTACTTC,CASSFQWTGEDEQYF
-,TRBV27,TRBJ2-7,-,TGTGCCAGCAGTTTATCATCGGAGGGATTCTACGAGCAGTACTTC,CASSLSSEGFYEQYF
-,TRBV9,TRBJ2-5,TRBD2,TGTGCCAGCAGCCTCGGACTAGCCGAAGAGACCCAGTACTTC,CASSLGLAEETQYF
-,TRBV25-1,TRBJ2-7,-,TGTGCCAGCAGCCGGGGCTCCTACGAGCAGTACTTC,CASSRGSYEQYF
-,TRBV5-1,TRBJ1-1,TRBD1,TGCGCCAGCAGCCCCGGACAGGGGGTGACTGAAGCTTTCTTT,CASSPGQGVTEAFF
-,TRBV7-9,TRBJ1-5,-,TGTGCCAGCAGCCCAAGCGGGGGGAGCAATCAGCCCCAGCATTTT,CASSPSGGSNQPQHF
-,TRBV19,TRBJ1-3,-,TGTGCCAGTAAAGACAGCTGGAGCTCTGGAAACACCATATATTTT,CASKDSWSSGNTIYF
-,TRBV11-2,TRBJ1-1,TRBD1,TGTGCCAGCAGCTTAGTTGGACAGGGGGTGGCTGAAGCTTTCTTT,CASSLVGQGVAEAFF
-,TRBV7-2,TRBJ1-2,-,TGTGCCAGCAGCTTAAAAGAGGGGGGGGGCGGCTATGGCTACACCTTC,CASSLKEGGGGYGYTF
-,TRBV6-5,TRBJ2-7,-,TGTGCCAGCAGGGGCGGGGGCTGGTACGAGCAGTACTTC,CASRGGGWYEQYF
-,TRBV11-2,TRBJ2-5,TRBD2,TGTGCCAGCAGCTCAACTAGCGGATCTTCCGAGACCCAGTACTTC,CASSSTSGSSETQYF
-,TRBV9,TRBJ1-2,TRBD1,TGTGCCAGCAGCTTAGGGACAGGACCTAACTATGGCTACACCTTC,CASSLGTGPNYGYTF
-,TRBV28,TRBJ1-2,-,TGTGCCAGCAGTACAAACAGGGCCGGAAACTATGGCTACACCTTC,CASSTNRAGNYGYTF
once,TRBV7-2,TRBJ1-5,-,TGTGCCAGCAGCTTAATGGCGGGGGGCGATCAGCCCCAGCATTTT,CASSLMAGGDQPQHF
-,TRBV7-2,TRBJ2-2,TRBD2,TGTGCCAGCAGCTTAGTCGGGGGGAATAGGGCCGGGGAGCTGTTTTTT,CASSLVGGNRAGELFF
-,TRBV7-9,TRBJ2-7,TRBD2,TGTGCCAGCAGCTGGGGACTAGCGGCGACGCCTTACTACGAGCAGTACTTC,CASSWGLAATPYYEQYF
-,TRBV4-1,TRBJ1-2,-,TGCGCCAGCAGTCAAGAGGGACAACGTGGAGGCTACACCTTC,CASSQEGQRGGYTF
-,TRBV9,TRBJ2-1,TRBD2,TGTGCCAGCAGCGTAGTCAGCGGGGATGAGCAGTTCTTC,CASSVVSGDEQFF
-,TRBV11-3,TRBJ2-7,-,TGTGCCAGCAGCCAGATGCACAGCTCCTACGAGCAGTACTTC,CASSQMHSSYEQYF
-,TRBV7-2,TRBJ2-3,-,TGTGCCAGCAGCCCCCGTGCAGATACGCAGTATTTT,CASSPRADTQYF
-,TRBV7-9,TRBJ2-2,TRBD1,TGTGCCAGCAGCTTTCGGGACAGGGATAAGAACGGGGAGCTGTTTTTT,CASSFRDRDKNGELFF
-,TRBV5-8,TRBJ2-7,-,TGTGCCAGCAGCCGACATAGTATCTCCTACGAGCAGTACTTC,CASSRHSISYEQYF
-,TRBV7-6,TRBJ1-2,-,TGTGCCAGCAGCTTACAGGCCTCTGGCTACACCTTC,CASSLQASGYTF
-,TRBV7-8,TRBJ1-2,-,TGTGCCAGCAGCTTCCCGGGAGACGCCTATGGCTACACCTTC,CASSFPGDAYGYTF
-,TRBV19,TRBJ2-7,TRBD2,TGTGCCAGTAGTAAAACTAGCGGGAGGGCCATAGTCGAGCAGTACTTC,CASSKTSGRAIVEQYF
few,TRBV7-9,TRBJ1-1,TRBD1,TGTGCCAGCAGCCCTGGACAGGGGTGGAACACTGAAGCTTTCTTT,CASSPGQGWNTEAFF
-,TRBV9,TRBJ2-1,TRBD1,TGTGCCAGCAGCGCGACAGGGGGGAACTACAATGAGCAGTTCTTC,CASSATGGNYNEQFF
-,TRBV29-1,TRBJ2-1,-,TGCAGCGTTGATTCGGTTAGGGGCCTAAATGAGCAGTTCTTC,CSVDSVRGLNEQFF